The 27 T cell receptor beta chains listed next were all sequenced from one sample in a study of T cell changes during pregnancy in multiple sclerosis. Measured with immunoSEQ multiplex PCR; TCRdb has only the in-frame clones, and not every one. The sample records approximately 60,000 clones, 94% being singletons. The sequences come from CD8+ T cells from peripheral blood mononuclear cells, collected in the third trimester of pregnancy. These receptors were collected from a female donor with multiple sclerosis, enrolled in a pregnancy study.

The J gene is TRBJ2-3, the V gene TRBV4-1; D is perhaps TRBD2 (9 bases). CDR1 is MGHRA, CDR2 YSYEKL, per germline. The CDR3 consists of 17 residues. V lost 4 bases, J lost 0 bases, and 17 bases lay in between. The CDR3 nucleotides read TGCGCCAGCAGCCCTAGCGGGACAGGCGGTAGCACAGATACGCAGTATTTT. Translating it yields CASSPSGTGGSTDTQYF.

The J gene is TRBJ1-3, the V gene TRBV10-3; no clear D gene. The CDR3 has 14 residues. V dropped 6 bases and J dropped 2 bases, with 11 bases sitting between them. Germline CDR1 reads ENHRY; CDR2 reads SYGVKD. The CDR3 spells CAIRETGAGNTIYF. The CDR3 DNA follows: TGTGCCATCAGGGAAACTGGAGCTGGAAACACCATATATTTT.

The chain links TRBV7-6 to TRBJ1-1; TRBD1 agrees at 8 bases. Germline lookup yields CDR1 SGHVS and CDR2 FNYEAQ. V shed 4 bases, J shed 1 base, and the junction held 11 bases outside the gene matches. The CDR3 extends over 17 amino acids. The chain's CDR3 is CASSYTPGTGPNTEAFF. DNA of the CDR3: TGTGCCAGCAGCTATACACCCGGGACAGGCCCGAACACTGAAGCTTTCTTT.

V gene TRBV10-2 combines with J gene TRBJ1-1; D possibly corresponds to TRBD1 (6 bases). The CDR3 is 14 residues long. Germline loops: CDR1 WSHSY, CDR2 SAAADI. V was trimmed by 1 base and J by 3 bases, leaving 9 bases between them. The CDR3: CASSEYPGDTEAFF. CDR3 bases: TGCGCCAGCAGTGAGTATCCAGGGGACACTGAAGCTTTCTTT.

The V call is TRBV9, the J call TRBJ2-7, with TRBD1 as a possible D gene (5 bases). The CDR3 has 14 amino acids. Germline lookup yields CDR1 SGDLS and CDR2 YYNGEE. V was clipped by 6 bases and J by 0 bases, with 13 bases between them. In nucleotides, the CDR3 is TGTGCCAGCACTAGGGGCCCAAGCTCCTACGAGCAGTACTTC. Its protein is CASTRGPSSYEQYF.

The table lists this clone with a count of one. CDR3 sequence (DNA): TGTGCCAGTAGTATAGTGACAGGGGAGATTGGCTACACCTTC. It yields the protein CASSIVTGEIGYTF. V gene TRBV19 combines with J gene TRBJ1-2; 8 bases line up with TRBD1. The germline CDR1 and CDR2 sequences are LNHDA and SQIVND (reference sequence). This CDR3 region has 14 residues. The trim removed 1 base at V and 7 bases at J, leaving 5 bases unmatched.

This sequence joins TRBV28 and TRBJ2-3; TRBD2 agrees at 8 bases. V shed 8 bases, J shed 3 bases, and the junction held 10 bases outside the gene matches. Germline CDR1 reads MDHEN; CDR2 reads SYDVKM. This CDR3 region has 15 residues. The CDR3: CASSRTAGDTDTQYF. The CDR3 DNA sequence: TGTGCCAGCTCTAGGACAGCGGGAGATACAGATACGCAGTATTTT. Drawing the rest from reference TRBV28 and TRBJ2-3, the complete variable domain is DVKVTQSSRYLVKRTGEKVFLECVQDMDHENMFWYRQDPGLGLRLIYFSYDVKMKEKGDIPEGYSVSREKKERFSLILESASTNQTSMYLCASSRTAGDTDTQYFGPGTRLTVL.

The gene calls are TRBV6-1 and TRBJ2-7; TRBD2 might be the D (5 bases). Trimming stripped 3 bases from V and 4 bases from J, with 10 bases between. The CDR3 has 13 amino acids. The germline V gene encodes CDR1 MNHNS and CDR2 SASEGT. The CDR3 coding sequence is TGTGCCAGCAGTGACAGACTAAGATACGAGCAGTACTTC. As protein: CASSDRLRYEQYF.

This chain connects TRBV6-1 to TRBJ2-7; TRBD1 agrees at 8 bases. After removal of 1 base from V and 6 bases from J, the junction contained 8 bases not matched to a gene. This CDR3 has 15 amino acids. CDR1 is MNHNS, CDR2 SASEGT, per germline. CDR3 DNA: TGTGCCAGCAGTGAAGTGTCAGGGGGCTCCCCCGAGCAGTACTTC. The encoded protein is CASSEVSGGSPEQYF.

The gene calls are TRBV9 and TRBJ2-2; D not certain. The CDR3 runs to 13 residues. Germline CDR1 is SGDLS and CDR2 is YYNGEE. With 0 bases removed from V and 5 bases from J, the gap between germline ends came to 5 bases. The CDR3 sequence is CASSVVTTGELFF. The CDR3 DNA reads as TGTGCCAGCAGCGTAGTGACTACCGGGGAGCTGTTTTTT.

This clone was seen a single time. The CDR3 region is CAISRTGPIYDRVGETQYF. The CDR3, as DNA: TGTGCCATCAGCCGAACCGGGCCTATCTATGACAGGGTGGGGGAGACCCAGTACTTC. The chain recombines TRBV10-3 with TRBJ2-5, with 7 bases aligning to TRBD1. The CDR3 sequence is 19 residues long. In germline, CDR1 is ENHRY, CDR2 SYGVKD. V was pared by 6 bases and J by 5 bases, with 24 bases of the junction left unmatched.

The chain has TRBV18 and TRBJ2-7; 9 bases match TRBD2. CDR1 KGHSH and CDR2 LQKENI come from the germline V gene. The CDR3 spans 18 residues. The V and J ends lost 3 bases and 3 bases, in that order; junction bases with no gene match: 15. CDR3 DNA: TGTGCCAGCTCACCTAGGCTAGCGGGATCCGCCGCTGACTACGAGCAGTACTTC. It encodes CASSPRLAGSAADYEQYF.

The rearrangement uses TRBV19 and TRBJ1-1; D remains ambiguous. The CDR3 totals 15 residues. Germline loops: CDR1 LNHDA, CDR2 SQIVND (reference sequence). V was trimmed by 3 bases and J by 1 base, leaving 12 bases between them. The CDR3 DNA reads as TGTGCCAGTAGTATGTCAAGCTTCTGGAACACTGAAGCTTTCTTT. Its translation is CASSMSSFWNTEAFF.

The chain has TRBV6-5 and TRBJ1-1; no definite D call. The V gene's germline CDR1 is MNHEY and CDR2 SVGAGI. Between the trimmed V and J ends, which lost 0 bases and 0 bases, there was a span of 5 bases. The CDR3 sequence is 14 residues long. The chain's CDR3 is CASSYSRVNTEAFF. DNA of the CDR3: TGTGCCAGCAGTTACTCGAGGGTGAACACTGAAGCTTTCTTT.

The chain joins TRBV7-9 to TRBJ2-1; TRBD2 is a possible D gene (5 bases). The CDR3 loop spans 16 amino acids. Germline lookup yields CDR1 SEHNR and CDR2 FQNEAQ (reference sequence). V was clipped by 1 base and J by 15 bases, with 25 bases between them. CDR3 DNA sequence: TGTGCCAGCAGCTTAGTGGCAGACCGCGGGTACCGCAGAACGTTCTTC. Translation: CASSLVADRGYRRTFF.

The J gene is TRBJ2-3, the V gene TRBV13; possible D gene TRBD2, 5 bases. Trimming left V 1 base short and J 5 bases short, with 7 bases between. Germline CDR1 and CDR2: PRHDT and FYEKMQ (reference sequence). This CDR3 is 13 amino acids long. The CDR3 coding sequence is TGTGCCAGCAGCTTAGAGGCGGGAGATACGCAGTATTTT. Translation gives CASSLEAGDTQYF.

The chain links TRBV11-3 to TRBJ2-1; 7 bases agree with TRBD2. J was trimmed by 4 bases and V by 6 bases; bases with no gene match: 9. The CDR3 consists of 15 residues. Germline-derived CDR1 and CDR2 are SGHNT and YENEEA. The CDR3 DNA sequence: TGTGCCAGCAGTGCGGAGCGGGATGCGTACAATGAGCAGTTCTTC. It codes for CASSAERDAYNEQFF.

This chain links TRBV10-3 with TRBJ2-2; 9 nucleotides align to TRBD2. This CDR3 has 15 amino acids. Germline values: CDR1 ENHRY, CDR2 SYGVKD. J gave up 0 bases and V 4 bases, and 0 bases lay outside the gene matches. For the CDR3, the DNA is TGTGCCATCAGTGGACTAGCGGCGAACACCGGGGAGCTGTTTTTT. Its protein is CAISGLAANTGELFF.

The chain has TRBV5-6 and TRBJ1-1, with D possibly matching TRBD1 (6 bases). CDR1 and CDR2 (germline): SGHDT, YYEEEE. V shed 5 bases and J shed 5 bases, with 13 bases lying between them. The CDR3 runs to 13 residues. In DNA form, the CDR3 reads TGTGCCAGCAGGTACCAGGGGAGTACTGAAGCTTTCTTT. Encoded protein: CASRYQGSTEAFF. The full variable domain, completed using reference TRBV5-6 and TRBJ1-1, is DAGVTQSPTHLIKTRGQQVTLRCSPKSGHDTVSWYQQALGQGPQFIFQYYEEEERQRGNFPDRFSGHQFPNYSSELNVNALLLGDSALYLCASRYQGSTEAFFGQGTRLTVV.

Here the CDR3 reads CASSGLAGGGIYEQYF. Written as DNA, the CDR3 is TGTGCCAGCAGCGGACTAGCGGGAGGAGGAATCTACGAGCAGTACTTC. This chain links TRBV11-2 with TRBJ2-7; 14 nucleotides match TRBD2. This CDR3 is built from 16 residues. CDR1 is SGHAT and CDR2 is FQNNGV in the germline V gene. J gave up 3 bases and V 5 bases, and 6 bases lay outside the gene matches.

The chain joins TRBV13 to TRBJ1-2; 11 bases match TRBD1. Trimming removed 4 bases from V and 6 bases from J; junction bases left unmatched: 4. Germline CDR1 is PRHDT and CDR2 is FYEKMQ (reference sequence). The CDR3 sequence is 14 residues long. CDR3 nucleotides: TGTGCCAGCAGCTGGGACAGGGGGAGTCATGGCTACACCTTC. Its protein product is CASSWDRGSHGYTF.

The V call is TRBV6-4, the J call TRBJ1-5; TRBD1 is a possible D gene (6 bases). Trimming stripped 5 bases from V and 2 bases from J, with 13 bases between. Germline V gene sequence: CDR1 MRHNA, CDR2 SNTAGT. CDR3 length equals 15 residues. The CDR3, as DNA: TGTGCCAGCAGTTTGAAGGGGGGGGGCAATCAGCCCCAGCATTTT. This gives the protein CASSLKGGGNQPQHF.

J is TRBJ1-4 and V is TRBV7-9; TRBD1 is a possible D gene (5 bases). From germline, CDR1 is SEHNR and CDR2 FQNEAQ (reference sequence). The CDR3 extends over 17 amino acids. Between the trimmed V and J ends, which lost 0 bases and 5 bases, there was a span of 16 bases. The CDR3 DNA follows: TGTGCCAGCAGCTTAGCGGGAGGGGTTGGTGGGAATGAAAAACTGTTTTTT. Translated, it gives CASSLAGGVGGNEKLFF.

V and J are TRBV11-2 and TRBJ1-1; 8 bases map to TRBD1. The trim removed 2 bases at V and 4 bases at J, leaving 6 bases unmatched. The length of the CDR3 is 15 residues. CDR1 is SGHAT and CDR2 is FQNNGV in the germline V gene. The CDR3 is CASSLLWTGLTEAFF. The CDR3 nucleotides are TGTGCCAGCAGCTTACTGTGGACAGGGCTCACTGAAGCTTTCTTT.

The rearrangement uses TRBV13 and TRBJ2-3; TRBD2 aligns across 9 bases. The CDR3 extends over 16 amino acids. Germline CDR1 PRHDT, CDR2 FYEKMQ (reference sequence). The J segment lost 3 bases and the V segment lost 0 bases, leaving 4 bases of the junction unmatched. The CDR3 nucleotides are TGTGCCAGCAGCTTAGGCCGGCGGGAGGGGACAGATACGCAGTATTTT. It encodes CASSLGRREGTDTQYF.

The V call is TRBV28, the J call TRBJ2-5; D is perhaps TRBD1 (6 bases). Deletions cut 2 bases from V and 4 bases from J, with 14 bases between. Germline lookup yields CDR1 MDHEN and CDR2 SYDVKM. The length of the CDR3 is 15 residues. The CDR3 nucleotides read TGTGCCAGCAGTTTAGTGGCACAGGGTGGAGAGACCCAGTACTTC. This encodes CASSLVAQGGETQYF.

This clone appeared once. The CDR3 reads CASSQDRGYFYEQYF. In DNA, the CDR3 is TGTGCCAGCAGCCAAGATCGAGGATATTTCTACGAGCAGTACTTC. This chain uses TRBV4-2 with TRBJ2-7; D is ambiguous. The germline gives CDR1 LGHNA, CDR2 YNFKEQ. Trimming took 0 bases from V and 3 from J, leaving 12 bases between them. The CDR3 length is 15 residues.